Below, 25 T cell receptor beta chains from the same sample are listed, as sequenced in a study of persistence of HIV-infected CD4 T cells. No antigens are known for them. The libraries were made with immunoSEQ version 4 in survey mode. Data came from immunoSEQ multiplex PCR; TCRdb stores just in-frame clones and leaves some out. The sample yields about 46,000 clones, about 87% seen once. Nonspecific anti-CD3/anti-CD28 bead stimulation represents the broad CD4+ T cell repertoire. CD4+ T cells upregulating both CD40 ligand and CD69 were sorted as responding cells. The sequenced sample was CD4+ T cells sorted from PBMCs after approximately 19-hour stimulation, obtained from a patient who received antiretroviral therapy. These receptors came from an adult woman with HIV who was CMV-seropositive.

The CDR3 region has the DNA TGTGCCAGCAGCTTAGTCAGAGCGGGAGCGAGCACCGGGGAGCTGTTTTTT. It yields the protein CASSLVRAGASTGELFF. The V gene is TRBV7-2, the J gene TRBJ2-2; TRBD2 agrees at 8 bases. J was trimmed by 4 bases and V by 1 base; bases with no gene match: 8. CDR1 SGHTA and CDR2 FQGNSA come from the germline V gene. This CDR3 is 17 amino acids long.

The V call is TRBV6-5, the J call TRBJ2-3; tentative D call: TRBD2 (6 bases). The germline V gene encodes CDR1 MNHEY and CDR2 SVGAGI. Trimming left V 8 bases short and J 6 bases short, with 15 bases between. The CDR3 sequence is 13 residues long. CDR3 in amino acids: CASGGTWSDTQYF. DNA for the CDR3: TGTGCCAGCGGGGGGACCTGGTCGGATACGCAGTATTTT.

The V and J genes are TRBV19 and TRBJ1-2, with 9 bases aligning to TRBD1. After removal of 5 bases from V and 3 bases from J, the junction contained 19 bases not matched to a gene. The CDR3 covers 19 residues. Germline V CDR1 and CDR2: LNHDA, SQIVND (reference sequence). The CDR3 DNA sequence: TGTGCCAGTAGTGGACGGACAGGGGTAAAATCCCCCGTCGACTATGGCTACACCTTC. Encoded protein: CASSGRTGVKSPVDYGYTF.

V and J are TRBV28 and TRBJ1-2; D perhaps matches TRBD1 (5 bases). The ends were cut back, 4 bases at V and 2 bases at J, with 14 bases in the middle. The CDR3 runs 15 residues. Germline V CDR1 and CDR2: MDHEN, SYDVKM. The CDR3 region is CASSSLGRNNYGYTF. CDR3 coding DNA: TGTGCCAGCAGTTCTCTGGGACGGAACAACTATGGCTACACCTTC.

The chain has TRBV9 and TRBJ2-6, with a tentative D call TRBD1 (6 bases). This CDR3 is 15 amino acids long. Deletions cut 0 bases from V and 2 bases from J, with 6 bases between. Germline CDR1 SGDLS, CDR2 YYNGEE. The CDR3 protein is CASSVEGAGANVLTF. The CDR3 DNA reads TGTGCCAGCAGCGTAGAGGGGGCTGGGGCCAACGTCCTGACTTTC.

CDR3 bases: TGTGCCAGCAGCAGGACTAGCGGGGGGAAACTTAGCACAGATACGCAGTATTTT. Translating it yields CASSRTSGGKLSTDTQYF. This sequence joins TRBV7-2 and TRBJ2-3; 14 nucleotides match TRBD2. CDR3 length: 18 amino acids. CDR1 is SGHTA, CDR2 FQGNSA, per germline. V lost 5 bases to trimming and J lost 0 bases; unmatched junction nucleotides: 7.

The chain combines TRBV5-1 with TRBJ2-2, with 10 bases that match TRBD2. With 1 base clipped from V and 5 bases from J, the junction kept 2 bases outside the gene matches. This CDR3 is 15 amino acids long. Germline V gene lookup returns CDR1 SGHRS and CDR2 YFSETQ. The CDR3 protein is CASSLQTSGTGELFF. DNA for the CDR3: TGCGCCAGCAGCTTGCAGACTAGCGGGACCGGGGAGCTGTTTTTT.

This chain uses TRBV6-5 with TRBJ1-1, with no clear D. CDR3 length: 13 amino acids. V lost 0 bases, J lost 6 bases, and 8 bases lay in between. Germline V gives CDR1 MNHEY, CDR2 SVGAGI. The CDR3 loop reads CASSYSSPPEAFF. In DNA form, the CDR3 reads TGTGCCAGCAGTTACTCGAGTCCGCCTGAAGCTTTCTTT.

The V and J genes are TRBV5-1 and TRBJ1-3; D might be TRBD1 (5 bases). The CDR3 length is 16 residues. Trimming cost V 0 bases and J 0 bases, with 10 bases left between them. Germline V lookup: CDR1 SGHRS, CDR2 YFSETQ. The CDR3 bases are TGCGCCAGCAGCTTGGGGGGCAGTATCTCTGGAAACACCATATATTTT. Protein product: CASSLGGSISGNTIYF.

The V gene is TRBV30, the J gene TRBJ2-7, with 10 bases aligning to TRBD1. The ends lost 0 bases at V and 2 bases at J; junction bases unmatched: 7. Germline V gene sequence: CDR1 GTSNPN, CDR2 SVGIG (reference sequence). The CDR3 has 16 amino acids. The CDR3 sequence is CAWSVEPGQGTYEQYF. CDR3 nucleotide sequence: TGTGCCTGGAGTGTTGAGCCGGGACAGGGGACCTACGAGCAGTACTTC.

The V call is TRBV18, the J call TRBJ2-6; tentatively, D is TRBD1 (5 bases). CDR1 KGHSH and CDR2 LQKENI come from the germline V gene. Trimming took 4 bases from V and 2 from J, leaving 15 bases between them. CDR3 length: 17 residues. CDR3 sequence: CASSQQAPTTGANVLTF. CDR3 DNA: TGTGCCAGCTCACAACAGGCCCCCACTACTGGGGCCAACGTCCTGACTTTC.

This clone was seen a handful of times. This chain's CDR3 is CASSTQGSSYEQYF. CDR3 bases: TGCGCCAGCAGCACACAGGGTTCCTCCTACGAGCAGTACTTC. The chain recombines TRBV5-1 with TRBJ2-7, with D possibly being TRBD1 (6 bases). V was trimmed by 4 bases and J by 0 bases, leaving 11 bases between them. The germline CDR1 and CDR2 sequences are SGHRS and YFSETQ. CDR3 length: 14 residues.

This clone was observed once. The J gene is TRBJ2-3, the V gene TRBV9, with 9 bases identical to TRBD1. This CDR3 contains 15 residues. Trimming cost V 4 bases and J 1 base; bases outside gene matches: 4. In germline, CDR1 is SGDLS, CDR2 YYNGEE. CDR3 region: CASSLRTGGTDTQYF. The CDR3 nucleotides read TGTGCCAGCAGCCTGCGGACAGGGGGCACAGATACGCAGTATTTT.

The V call is TRBV29-1, the J call TRBJ2-7; possibly TRBD1 or TRBD2 for D (6 bases each). Trimming removed 1 base from V and 1 base from J, with 17 bases in between. In germline, CDR1 is SQVTM, CDR2 ANQGSEA. The CDR3 runs to 16 residues. DNA of the CDR3: TGCAGCGTTGAAGGGGAGGTGGCAGGGGCTTCCTACGAGCAGTACTTC. As protein: CSVEGEVAGASYEQYF.

V usage is TRBV2 and J usage is TRBJ1-4; D unclear. Germline V gene data show CDR1 as SNHLY and CDR2 as FYNNEI. This CDR3 spans 12 amino acids. V gave up 4 bases and J gave up 7 bases, with 7 bases separating them. CDR3 protein: CASSGEAEKLFF. The DNA for the CDR3 is TGTGCCAGCAGTGGAGAGGCTGAAAAACTGTTTTTT.

The chain recombines TRBV28 with TRBJ1-5; D perhaps matches TRBD1 (5 bases). The ends were cut back, 6 bases at V and 8 bases at J, with 17 bases in the middle. There are 14 residues in the CDR3. CDR1 and CDR2 (germline): MDHEN, SYDVKM. The CDR3 here is CASSPVGGVEPQHF. CDR3 DNA sequence: TGTGCCAGCAGCCCGGTGGGGGGGGTCGAGCCCCAGCATTTT. Using reference TRBV28 and TRBJ1-5 for the parts outside the CDR3, the full variable domain is DVKVTQSSRYLVKRTGEKVFLECVQDMDHENMFWYRQDPGLGLRLIYFSYDVKMKEKGDIPEGYSVSREKKERFSLILESASTNQTSMYLCASSPVGGVEPQHFGDGTRLSIL.

V gene TRBV2 combines with J gene TRBJ2-4; TRBD2 matches 9 bases. CDR3 length equals 17 residues. V lost 7 bases, J lost 0 bases, and 10 bases stayed unmatched. Germline assignment: CDR1 SNHLY and CDR2 FYNNEI. The CDR3 DNA reads TGTGCCAGCATAGGTAGGCTAGCGGGGATAGCCAAAAACATTCAGTACTTC. It translates to CASIGRLAGIAKNIQYF.

The V gene is TRBV30, the J gene TRBJ1-5; D ambiguous. The CDR3 contains 13 residues. Trimming stripped 4 bases from V and 0 bases from J, with 7 bases between. Germline V gene sequence: CDR1 GTSNPN, CDR2 SVGIG (reference sequence). The CDR3 region is CAWTDYSNQPQHF. In DNA, the CDR3 is TGTGCCTGGACAGATTATAGCAATCAGCCCCAGCATTTT.

The chain links TRBV5-1 to TRBJ2-1; D perhaps matches TRBD2 (5 bases). With 0 bases removed from V and 2 bases from J, the gap between germline ends came to 6 bases. Germline CDR1 and CDR2: SGHRS and YFSETQ. This CDR3 comprises 14 residues. CDR3 in amino acids: CASSLAGTYNEQFF. In DNA, the CDR3 is TGCGCCAGCAGCTTGGCCGGGACCTACAATGAGCAGTTCTTC.

The genes are TRBV25-1 and TRBJ1-4; possible D gene TRBD1, 5 bases. The germline gives CDR1 MGHDK, CDR2 SYGVNS. The CDR3 covers 11 residues. The germline V and J ends were trimmed by 7 bases and 11 bases, with 11 bases remaining between them. The CDR3 sequence is CASMRGWKLFF. Here the CDR3 DNA reads TGTGCCAGCATGAGGGGCTGGAAACTGTTTTTT.

The chain recombines TRBV30 with TRBJ1-2; D is undetermined. The V end was cut by 5 bases, the J end by 0 bases, with 19 bases between. The CDR3 length is 16 residues. Germline lookup yields CDR1 GTSNPN and CDR2 SVGIG (reference sequence). The CDR3 DNA sequence: TGTGCCTGGTCTGGCCTCCGCGGACCAACTAACTATGGCTACACCTTC. Encoded protein: CAWSGLRGPTNYGYTF.

The chain employs TRBV29-1 and TRBJ1-1; D perhaps matches TRBD1 (6 bases). Germline V gene lookup returns CDR1 SQVTM and CDR2 ANQGSEA. Trimming removed 7 bases at V and 5 bases at J, with 17 bases between. The CDR3 consists of 13 residues. The CDR3 spells CSASGAGRTEAFF. In DNA form, the CDR3 reads TGCAGCGCATCAGGGGCCGGTAGGACTGAAGCTTTCTTT. Full variable domain (remainder filled in from reference TRBV29-1 and TRBJ1-1): SAVISQKPSRDICQRGTSLTIQCQVDSQVTMMFWYRQQPGQSLTLIATANQGSEATYESGFVIDKFPISRPNLTFSTLTVSNMSPEDSSIYLCSASGAGRTEAFFGQGTRLTVV.

This chain connects TRBV2 to TRBJ1-6, with 7 bases that match TRBD1. V trimming: 7 bases; J trimming: 6 bases; junction bases outside the gene matches: 3. CDR1 is SNHLY and CDR2 is FYNNEI in the germline V gene. The CDR3 is 13 residues long. The CDR3 DNA reads as TGTGCCAGCACCACAGGGGCTAATTCACCCCTCCACTTT. Residues: CASTTGANSPLHF.

The CDR3: CASMPGQRNYEQYF. CDR3 DNA: TGTGCCAGTATGCCGGGACAGCGAAACTACGAGCAGTACTTC. The chain links TRBV6-5 to TRBJ2-7, with TRBD1 identical over 7 bases. The V and J ends lost 9 bases and 3 bases, in that order; junction bases with no gene match: 11. Germline CDR1 and CDR2: MNHEY and SVGAGI. CDR3 length: 14 residues.

The gene calls are TRBV6-4 and TRBJ2-5; a weak D match, TRBD2 (7 bases). The CDR3 totals 16 residues. V dropped 7 bases and J dropped 2 bases, with 20 bases sitting between them. Germline V CDR1 and CDR2: MRHNA, SNTAGT. CDR3 loop: CASTRGAGEAQETQYF. CDR3 nucleotide sequence: TGTGCCAGCACTAGGGGGGCGGGAGAGGCGCAAGAGACCCAGTACTTC.